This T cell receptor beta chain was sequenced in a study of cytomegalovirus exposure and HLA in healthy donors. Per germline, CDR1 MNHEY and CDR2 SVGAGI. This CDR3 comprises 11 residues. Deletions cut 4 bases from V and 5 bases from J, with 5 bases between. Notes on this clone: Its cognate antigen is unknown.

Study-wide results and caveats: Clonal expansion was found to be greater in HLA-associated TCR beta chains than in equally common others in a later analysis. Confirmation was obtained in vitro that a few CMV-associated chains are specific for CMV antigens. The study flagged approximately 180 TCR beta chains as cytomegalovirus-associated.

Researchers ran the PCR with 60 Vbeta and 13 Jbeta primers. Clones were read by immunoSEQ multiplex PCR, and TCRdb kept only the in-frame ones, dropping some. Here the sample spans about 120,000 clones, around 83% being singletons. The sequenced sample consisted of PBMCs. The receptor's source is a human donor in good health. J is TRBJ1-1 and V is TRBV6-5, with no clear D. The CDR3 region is CASSLLTEAFF. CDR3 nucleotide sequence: TGTGCCAGCAGTTTATTAACTGAAGCTTTCTTT.